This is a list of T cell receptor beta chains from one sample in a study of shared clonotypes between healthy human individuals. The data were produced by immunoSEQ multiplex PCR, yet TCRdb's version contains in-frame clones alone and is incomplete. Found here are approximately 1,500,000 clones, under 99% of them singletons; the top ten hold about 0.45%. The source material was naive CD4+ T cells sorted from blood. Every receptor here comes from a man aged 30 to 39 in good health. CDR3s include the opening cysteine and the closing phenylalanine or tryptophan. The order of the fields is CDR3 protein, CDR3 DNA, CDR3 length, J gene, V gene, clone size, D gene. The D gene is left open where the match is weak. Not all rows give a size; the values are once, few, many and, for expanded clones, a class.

cdr3_aa: CASSWGQNTEAFF
cdr3_nt: TGTGCCAGCAGCTGGGGACAGAACACTGAAGCTTTCTTT
cdr3_length: 13
j_call: TRBJ1-1
v_call: TRBV5-6
clone_size: -
d_call: -

cdr3_aa: CASSSTTYEQYF
cdr3_nt: TGTGCCAGCAGTTCCACAACCTACGAGCAGTACTTC
cdr3_length: 12
j_call: TRBJ2-7
v_call: TRBV6-6
clone_size: -
d_call: -

cdr3_aa: CASSVAGRITGNTIYF
cdr3_nt: TGTGCCAGCAGCGTAGCGGGACGGATAACTGGAAACACCATATATTTT
cdr3_length: 16
j_call: TRBJ1-3
v_call: TRBV9
clone_size: -
d_call: -

cdr3_aa: CAISEPTGQSLVHGYTF
cdr3_nt: TGTGCCATCAGTGAGCCGACCGGACAGTCCCTTGTACATGGCTACACCTTC
cdr3_length: 17
j_call: TRBJ1-2
v_call: TRBV10-3
clone_size: -
d_call: -

cdr3_aa: CASSFSSGREILEQYF
cdr3_nt: TGTGCCAGCAGCTTCTCTAGCGGGAGGGAAATCCTCGAGCAGTACTTC
cdr3_length: 16
j_call: TRBJ2-7
v_call: TRBV5-4
clone_size: -
d_call: TRBD2

cdr3_aa: CASSLDGATDTQYF
cdr3_nt: TGTGCCAGCAGCTTGGATGGGGCCACAGATACGCAGTATTTT
cdr3_length: 14
j_call: TRBJ2-3
v_call: TRBV7-7
clone_size: -
d_call: -

cdr3_aa: CASSSPVGETQYF
cdr3_nt: TGTGCCAGCAGCTCACCTGTCGGGGAGACCCAGTACTTC
cdr3_length: 13
j_call: TRBJ2-5
v_call: TRBV11-2
clone_size: -
d_call: -

cdr3_aa: CAISESREQYF
cdr3_nt: TGTGCCATCAGTGAGTCGCGTGAGCAGTACTTC
cdr3_length: 11
j_call: TRBJ2-7
v_call: TRBV10-3
clone_size: -
d_call: -

cdr3_aa: CASSLNPGLAGSDEQFF
cdr3_nt: TGTGCCAGCAGCTTAAATCCGGGACTAGCGGGATCAGATGAGCAGTTCTTC
cdr3_length: 17
j_call: TRBJ2-1
v_call: TRBV7-3
clone_size: -
d_call: TRBD2

cdr3_aa: CASSLAGGAQHF
cdr3_nt: TGTGCCAGCAGCTTAGCGGGCGGGGCACAGCATTTT
cdr3_length: 12
j_call: TRBJ1-5
v_call: TRBV7-9
clone_size: -
d_call: -

cdr3_aa: CSVDRAGPSYEQYF
cdr3_nt: TGCAGCGTTGATCGTGCGGGTCCCTCCTACGAGCAGTACTTC
cdr3_length: 14
j_call: TRBJ2-7
v_call: TRBV29-1
clone_size: -
d_call: -

cdr3_aa: CASGAQTSPNTGELFF
cdr3_nt: TGTGCCAGCGGCGCCCAGACTTCCCCTAACACCGGGGAGCTGTTTTTT
cdr3_length: 16
j_call: TRBJ2-2
v_call: TRBV2
clone_size: once
d_call: -

cdr3_aa: CASRPGLAGGGEQYF
cdr3_nt: TGTGCCAGCAGACCCGGACTAGCGGGAGGAGGGGAGCAGTACTTC
cdr3_length: 15
j_call: TRBJ2-7
v_call: TRBV7-2
clone_size: -
d_call: TRBD2

cdr3_aa: CSAGAGGTQYF
cdr3_nt: TGCAGTGCTGGGGCAGGAGGGACCCAGTACTTC
cdr3_length: 11
j_call: TRBJ2-5
v_call: TRBV20-1
clone_size: -
d_call: -

cdr3_aa: CATSRGLAPSYEQYF
cdr3_nt: TGTGCCACCAGCAGAGGACTAGCGCCTTCCTACGAGCAGTACTTC
cdr3_length: 15
j_call: TRBJ2-7
v_call: TRBV15
clone_size: -
d_call: TRBD2

cdr3_aa: CASSLPSGYEQYF
cdr3_nt: TGCGCCAGCAGCTTGCCGAGTGGGTACGAGCAGTACTTC
cdr3_length: 13
j_call: TRBJ2-7
v_call: TRBV5-1
clone_size: -
d_call: -

cdr3_aa: CASSPTYEGTEAFF
cdr3_nt: TGTGCCAGCTCCCCCACTTACGAGGGCACTGAAGCTTTCTTT
cdr3_length: 14
j_call: TRBJ1-1
v_call: TRBV27
clone_size: -
d_call: -

cdr3_aa: CSARITYEQYF
cdr3_nt: TGCAGTGCTAGAATCACCTACGAGCAGTACTTC
cdr3_length: 11
j_call: TRBJ2-7
v_call: TRBV20-1
clone_size: -
d_call: -

cdr3_aa: CASRPLAGGIKLFF
cdr3_nt: TGCGCCAGCCGACCTCTTGCAGGGGGCATAAAACTGTTTTTT
cdr3_length: 14
j_call: TRBJ1-4
v_call: TRBV5-1
clone_size: -
d_call: TRBD1

cdr3_aa: CASRVSANTEAFF
cdr3_nt: TGCGCCAGCAGGGTCTCAGCGAACACTGAAGCTTTCTTT
cdr3_length: 13
j_call: TRBJ1-1
v_call: TRBV5-1
clone_size: -
d_call: -

cdr3_aa: CASNDGLNYEQYF
cdr3_nt: TGTGCCAGTAACGACGGTCTTAACTACGAGCAGTACTTC
cdr3_length: 13
j_call: TRBJ2-7
v_call: TRBV19
clone_size: -
d_call: -

cdr3_aa: CRAGLDEQFF
cdr3_nt: TGCAGGGCTGGACTAGATGAACAGTTCTTC
cdr3_length: 10
j_call: TRBJ2-1
v_call: TRBV20-1
clone_size: once
d_call: TRBD2

cdr3_aa: CASSGYETQYF
cdr3_nt: TGTGCCAGCAGCGGCTACGAGACCCAGTACTTC
cdr3_length: 11
j_call: TRBJ2-5
v_call: TRBV7-2
clone_size: -
d_call: -

cdr3_aa: CASSTLAPSGIYNEQFF
cdr3_nt: TGTGCCAGTAGTACGCTGGCCCCCAGCGGGATTTACAATGAGCAGTTCTTC
cdr3_length: 17
j_call: TRBJ2-1
v_call: TRBV19
clone_size: -
d_call: TRBD2

cdr3_aa: CASSFYRERSYEQYF
cdr3_nt: TGTGCCAGCAGCTTTTACAGGGAAAGAAGCTACGAGCAGTACTTC
cdr3_length: 15
j_call: TRBJ2-7
v_call: TRBV7-2
clone_size: -
d_call: -

cdr3_aa: CASSFGRGRLNTGELFF
cdr3_nt: TGTGCCAGCAGCTTCGGCCGTGGACGGTTGAACACCGGGGAGCTGTTTTTT
cdr3_length: 17
j_call: TRBJ2-2
v_call: TRBV11-2
clone_size: -
d_call: -

cdr3_aa: CASRIQGGVEQYF
cdr3_nt: TGCGCCAGCAGAATACAGGGCGGTGTCGAGCAGTACTTC
cdr3_length: 13
j_call: TRBJ2-7
v_call: TRBV5-1
clone_size: once
d_call: -

cdr3_aa: CASSLAQGAGESTDTQYF
cdr3_nt: TGTGCCAGCAGTTTAGCCCAGGGAGCGGGAGAAAGCACAGATACGCAGTATTTT
cdr3_length: 18
j_call: TRBJ2-3
v_call: TRBV7-9
clone_size: once
d_call: TRBD2

cdr3_aa: CASSRTKGATQYF
cdr3_nt: TGTGCCAGCAGCCGGACAAAAGGGGCGACCCAGTACTTC
cdr3_length: 13
j_call: TRBJ2-5
v_call: TRBV7-3
clone_size: -
d_call: -

cdr3_aa: CASSLDRDGYTF
cdr3_nt: TGCGCCAGCAGCTTGGACAGGGATGGCTACACCTTC
cdr3_length: 12
j_call: TRBJ1-2
v_call: TRBV5-1
clone_size: -
d_call: -

cdr3_aa: CASSPTNLGDTQYF
cdr3_nt: TGTGCCAGCAGTCCGACTAACCTGGGAGATACGCAGTATTTT
cdr3_length: 14
j_call: TRBJ2-3
v_call: TRBV27
clone_size: -
d_call: -

cdr3_aa: CASSLGTSVISYEQYF
cdr3_nt: TGTGCCAGCAGCTTAGGGACTAGCGTTATCTCCTACGAGCAGTACTTC
cdr3_length: 16
j_call: TRBJ2-7
v_call: TRBV7-6
clone_size: -
d_call: TRBD2

cdr3_aa: CASSLDRALDEQFF
cdr3_nt: TGCGCCAGCAGCTTGGATAGGGCGCTGGATGAGCAGTTCTTC
cdr3_length: 14
j_call: TRBJ2-1
v_call: TRBV5-1
clone_size: -
d_call: -

cdr3_aa: CASKLAGGQYNEQFF
cdr3_nt: TGTGCCAGCAAACTAGCGGGAGGGCAATACAATGAGCAGTTCTTC
cdr3_length: 15
j_call: TRBJ2-1
v_call: TRBV2
clone_size: -
d_call: TRBD2

cdr3_aa: CASKDAGTDGTDTQYF
cdr3_nt: TGTGCCAGCAAGGATGCGGGAACGGATGGCACAGATACGCAGTATTTT
cdr3_length: 16
j_call: TRBJ2-3
v_call: TRBV6-6
clone_size: -
d_call: -

cdr3_aa: CASSLTSASYEQYF
cdr3_nt: TGTGCCAGCAGCCTTACTAGTGCGTCCTACGAGCAGTACTTC
cdr3_length: 14
j_call: TRBJ2-7
v_call: TRBV9
clone_size: -
d_call: -

cdr3_aa: CASSPRQGRTGELFF
cdr3_nt: TGTGCCAGCAGCCCACGACAGGGCCGCACCGGGGAGCTGTTTTTT
cdr3_length: 15
j_call: TRBJ2-2
v_call: TRBV11-2
clone_size: -
d_call: TRBD1

cdr3_aa: CASSPLASGGSYNEQFF
cdr3_nt: TGTGCCAGCTCACCTCTTGCGAGCGGAGGCTCCTACAATGAGCAGTTCTTC
cdr3_length: 17
j_call: TRBJ2-1
v_call: TRBV18
clone_size: -
d_call: -

cdr3_aa: CASSRSRLARNTGELFF
cdr3_nt: TGTGCCAGCAGCCGATCCAGACTAGCGAGGAACACCGGGGAGCTGTTTTTT
cdr3_length: 17
j_call: TRBJ2-2
v_call: TRBV7-3
clone_size: -
d_call: TRBD2

cdr3_aa: CASGGRTDTQYF
cdr3_nt: TGTGCCTCGGGGGGCCGCACAGATACGCAGTATTTT
cdr3_length: 12
j_call: TRBJ2-3
v_call: TRBV30
clone_size: -
d_call: -

cdr3_aa: CASSSTGWANEQYF
cdr3_nt: TGTGCCAGCAGCTCGACCGGCTGGGCCAACGAGCAGTACTTC
cdr3_length: 14
j_call: TRBJ2-7
v_call: TRBV11-1
clone_size: -
d_call: -

cdr3_aa: CTSSQDRGRLVNYGYTF
cdr3_nt: TGCACCAGCAGCCAAGACAGGGGGCGTTTGGTTAACTATGGCTACACCTTC
cdr3_length: 17
j_call: TRBJ1-2
v_call: TRBV1
clone_size: -
d_call: -

cdr3_aa: CASSLGGGTEKLFF
cdr3_nt: TGTGCCAGCAGCCTCGGGGGTGGGACTGAAAAACTGTTTTTT
cdr3_length: 14
j_call: TRBJ1-4
v_call: TRBV5-4
clone_size: -
d_call: -

cdr3_aa: CASSFRVAQPQHF
cdr3_nt: TGTGCCAGCAGCTTCAGGGTGGCTCAGCCCCAGCATTTT
cdr3_length: 13
j_call: TRBJ1-5
v_call: TRBV5-6
clone_size: -
d_call: -

cdr3_aa: CASSMTGGYNEQFF
cdr3_nt: TGTGCCAGCAGTATGACAGGGGGATACAATGAGCAGTTCTTC
cdr3_length: 14
j_call: TRBJ2-1
v_call: TRBV28
clone_size: -
d_call: TRBD1

cdr3_aa: CASSPGTSGSGYEQYF
cdr3_nt: TGCGCCAGCAGCCCGGGGACTAGCGGGAGTGGCTACGAGCAGTACTTC
cdr3_length: 16
j_call: TRBJ2-7
v_call: TRBV5-1
clone_size: -
d_call: TRBD2

cdr3_aa: CASSSGQGDGWTEAFF
cdr3_nt: TGTGCCAGCAGCTCTGGACAGGGGGATGGGTGGACTGAAGCTTTCTTT
cdr3_length: 16
j_call: TRBJ1-1
v_call: TRBV5-4
clone_size: once
d_call: TRBD1

cdr3_aa: CASSDGVNQPQHF
cdr3_nt: TGCGCCAGCTCAGACGGGGTCAATCAGCCCCAGCATTTT
cdr3_length: 13
j_call: TRBJ1-5
v_call: TRBV10-2
clone_size: once
d_call: -

cdr3_aa: CASSPVGAGNTIYF
cdr3_nt: TGTGCCAGCTCACCTGTAGGGGCTGGAAACACCATATATTTT
cdr3_length: 14
j_call: TRBJ1-3
v_call: TRBV18
clone_size: -
d_call: -

cdr3_aa: CASSAADGSGVTQYF
cdr3_nt: TGTGCCAGCAGCGCCGCGGACGGTAGCGGGGTAACGCAGTACTTC
cdr3_length: 15
j_call: TRBJ2-7
v_call: TRBV9
clone_size: -
d_call: TRBD2

cdr3_aa: CASSEGSGGTYEQYF
cdr3_nt: TGCGCCAGCAGTGAGGGTTCAGGGGGAACCTACGAGCAGTACTTC
cdr3_length: 15
j_call: TRBJ2-7
v_call: TRBV10-2
clone_size: -
d_call: TRBD1

cdr3_aa: CSVGAGQETQYF
cdr3_nt: TGCAGCGTTGGGGCCGGTCAAGAGACCCAGTACTTC
cdr3_length: 12
j_call: TRBJ2-5
v_call: TRBV29-1
clone_size: -
d_call: -

cdr3_aa: CSGGGRALGNEQFF
cdr3_nt: TGCAGCGGGGGAGGACGGGCATTAGGGAATGAGCAGTTCTTC
cdr3_length: 14
j_call: TRBJ2-1
v_call: TRBV29-1
clone_size: -
d_call: -

cdr3_aa: CASSWDGNQPQHF
cdr3_nt: TGCGCCAGCAGTTGGGACGGGAATCAGCCCCAGCATTTT
cdr3_length: 13
j_call: TRBJ1-5
v_call: TRBV5-1
clone_size: -
d_call: -

cdr3_aa: CASSPPTDTQYF
cdr3_nt: TGCGCCAGCAGCCCTCCGACAGATACGCAGTATTTT
cdr3_length: 12
j_call: TRBJ2-3
v_call: TRBV4-1
clone_size: -
d_call: -